The T cell receptor (beta chain) under discussion was sequenced for a study of T cells in localized non-small cell lung cancer. Whole-study findings and limits: Adjacent lung exhibited a median of around 60 among the 100 most abundant tumor clones. Uninvolved adjacent lung showed the highest T cell clonality, exceeding tumor.

Remarks on this clone: Its antigen is unknown.

V lost 1 base, J lost 5 bases, and 14 bases lay in between. This CDR3 has 15 residues. In germline, CDR1 is SEHNR, CDR2 FQNEAQ (reference sequence). Profiled with immunoSEQ multiplex PCR; TCRdb holds only in-frame clones, not every one. Of 90,000 to 95,000 clones listed, approximately 88% were seen once; the top ten hold around 15%. The chain recombines TRBV7-9 with TRBJ1-1; the D is unclear. This specimen consisted of peripheral blood, obtained before any cancer treatment. This clonotype was obtained from a man aged 35-75 years with stage I squamous cell lung carcinoma. The CDR3: CASSLGSQKWTEAFF. In nucleotides, the CDR3 is TGTGCCAGCAGCTTAGGGTCCCAAAAGTGGACTGAAGCTTTCTTT.